This TCR beta chain was observed in a study of T cell responses to AZD1222 COVID-19 vaccine. Details on this clone: Its antigen is as yet unknown.

Second doses at about 4 or about 12 weeks were pooled. Findings and limits, study-wide: None of the repertoires were sampled until the peak T cell response had passed. Spike-spanning, vaccine-associated CD4 TCRs were dominant at 160-218 and 743-854. As reported, nearly half of all spike-specific TCRs target variant regions that are unmutated.

Profiling relied on immunoSEQ multiplex PCR, and the TCRdb table lists in-frame clones only, not all of them. The sample has 150,000 to 200,000 clones, about 90% seen once. This sequence was found in an adult who received the AZD1222 COVID-19 vaccine. This sample comprised peripheral blood, obtained 28 days after the second AZD1222 dose.

The CDR3 nucleotides read TGTGCCAGCAGCCAATCAGACAGGGTTGCTTTCTTT. Encoded protein: CASSQSDRVAFF. This chain joins TRBV3-1 (or the pseudogene TRBV3-2) and TRBJ1-1; 7 bases match TRBD1. V shed 2 bases, J shed 11 bases, and the junction held 5 bases outside the gene matches. This CDR3 is built from 12 residues. The germline CDR1 and CDR2 sequences are LGHDT and YNNKEL (reference sequence).